The T cell receptor (beta chain) under discussion was sequenced for a study of shared clonotypes between healthy human individuals. V dropped 5 bases and J dropped 6 bases, with 16 bases sitting between them. The germline CDR1 and CDR2 sequences are SGHVS and FNYEAQ. The CDR3 is 15 residues long. Original processing notes: Owing to the provision of junction-only sequences devoid of quality scores by immunoSEQ, filtering differed. The repertoire was sequenced with immunoSEQ multiplex PCR; TCRdb's copy has only in-frame clones and lacks some. From that table come the V and J calls and clone size; the DNA was used to work out D and trimming. The data contain roughly 2.6 million clones, more than 90% of them singletons.

This chain connects TRBV7-6 to TRBJ2-2; D could derive from TRBD1 or TRBD2 (5 bases each). The sequence was collected from a man in his late teens or twenties in good health. What was sequenced was naive CD4+ T cells sorted from blood. The subset: CD45RA+ positively selected. The DNA for the CDR3 is TGTGCCAGCAGCCAGGGAGTAGATTCCTCCGGGGAGCTGTTTTTT. As protein: CASSQGVDSSGELFF.